This entry describes one TCR beta chain. What antigen it recognizes has not been identified. There are no base qualities to consult, and no much larger clone falls within one base. The sample belongs to a study of cytomegalovirus exposure and HLA in healthy donors (dated by TCRdb to 2016 to 2017). With respect to the entire study: A later analysis indicated that the roughly 120 validation repertoires were generated on the platform also employed for the 700 or so repertoires of the first cohort. The study aimed to test whether signatures of past pathogen exposure could be identified by cataloging public T cell receptors. Along with the roughly 670-subject first cohort, a separate validation cohort of over 90 different subjects was used. The study combined high-throughput TCR immunosequencing, statistical association of individual TCRs with disease status, and machine learning to predict cytomegalovirus infection status. The paper as a whole reports these results and caveats: Most TCR sequences were observed very rarely across donors, whereas some public TCRs were present in many individuals. A later analysis had no HLA typing for the validation cohort, so co-occurrence there was scored across all 110 or so repertoires. Of the cluster scores, roughly 93% were above 0 in a later analysis, which found that TCRs clustered in the first cohort also tended to co-occur in the approximately 110 validation repertoires. The classifier was reported to diagnose cytomegalovirus status with high specificity and sensitivity in both the original cohort and the validation cohort. In vitro tests confirmed that a few of the cytomegalovirus-associated TCR beta chains recognize cytomegalovirus antigens. The authors suggested that the approach could potentially be extended to other disease states and immunological phenotypes. A total of fewer than 200 TCR beta chains were listed by the study as associated with cytomegalovirus.

The donors were included in the validation cohort of over a hundred subjects, a group kept apart from the roughly 730-subject first cohort. Library method: the immunoSEQ multiplex PCR assay. In the original analysis: A statistical classification framework was built to diagnose cytomegalovirus status from the catalog of TCR beta chain sequences. Not all clones reach the TCRdb copy of this immuneACCESS table, which keeps in-frame sequences only. Checked studies attribute under half of the gap to unresolved V genes and leave the rest unexplained. V and J calls and clone size are given by that table; D and trimming were obtained from the DNA. The sample contains a few hundred thousand clones, approximately 80% of them found a single time. Around 15% of the sample is held by the ten biggest clonotypes. Trimming leaves V shorter by 5 bases and J shorter by 7 bases, with the junction holding 5 bases beyond the gene matches. The cysteine opens and the phenylalanine closes a CDR3 of 13 amino acids. The entry retains the CDR3 DNA only, 39 bases that are in frame from base 1. CDR1 and CDR2, per the germline V gene, are MNHNS and SASEGT.

The chain was built from TRBV6-1 and TRBJ2-1, with TRBD1 identical over 7 junction bases. The sample was PBMCs. This receptor was identified in a woman aged 25-40 years in good health and CMV-seropositive. CDR3 loop: CASSLQGPNEQFF. The DNA sequence is TGTGCCAGCAGTTTACAGGGGCCGAATGAGCAGTTCTTC.